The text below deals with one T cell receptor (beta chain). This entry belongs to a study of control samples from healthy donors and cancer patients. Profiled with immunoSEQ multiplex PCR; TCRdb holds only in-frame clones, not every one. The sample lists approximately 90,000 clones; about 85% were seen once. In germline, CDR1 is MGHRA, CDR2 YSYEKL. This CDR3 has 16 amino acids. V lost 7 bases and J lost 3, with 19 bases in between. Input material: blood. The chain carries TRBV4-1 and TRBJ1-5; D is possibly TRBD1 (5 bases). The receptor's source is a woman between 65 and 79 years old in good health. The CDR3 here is CASTDTFRGLNQPQHF. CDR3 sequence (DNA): TGCGCCAGCACCGATACCTTTAGGGGACTCAATCAGCCCCAGCATTTT.